Included here is one TCR beta chain sequence, with context. This clonotype was recorded at least ten times. Its specific antigen is unknown. No qualities accompany the bases; no much larger clone lies one base away. This record comes from a study of neurological immune-mediated disorders (dated by TCRdb to the late 2010s). With regard to the full study: The study compared peripheral blood TCR-beta repertoires of HTLV-I-associated myelopathy (HAM/TSP) patients, multiple sclerosis patients and healthy controls using UMI-based sequencing. The approximately 110 TCR-beta libraries included longitudinal samples, technical triplicates and paired sorted CD4+ and CD8+ T-cell subsets alongside PBMC samples. Of the roughly 71 subjects in the cohort, around 15 were HAM/TSP patients, some 35 were multiple sclerosis patients, and about 20 were healthy controls.

cDNA was synthesized by template-switch 5'RACE using a primer carrying a 10-nucleotide random unique molecular identifier by which each TCR transcript was tagged. Every sequencing run covered 15-18 subjects and yielded more than 200 million TCR-beta sequences. The RNeasy kit was used for extraction of total RNA. The KAPA Real-time Library Amplification kit was used to amplify TCR-beta VDJ regions with primers targeting the TCR constant region and the 5'RACE anchor. A first PCR added sample indexes and Illumina adaptors, and a second PCR then raised library yield. After purification with Ampure beads, the TCR product of roughly 650 bp was size-selected on a 2% E-gel SizeSelection system. Before pooling, library quality was assessed on a Bioanalyzer, concentration was determined with Qubit, and library quantification was performed with the Kapa Library Quantification kit. An Illumina HiSeq 2500 was used to sequence the libraries paired-end at 2 x 150 bp. To increase sequence diversity, 25-30% phiX was spiked into each library pool. The original methods were these. The UMI-based MiGEC pipeline processed quality-filtered reads and removed over 80% of raw TCR sequences during error correction. VDJ genes were aligned to IMGT germline references, and clonotypes were defined by unique CDR3 amino acid sequence plus V-J genes. Clonal expansion, Shannon diversity, and CDR3 relatedness (CalcPairwiseDistances, ClusterSamples) were evaluated with VDJtools, and phylogenetic trees were built with CLCbio workbench. Clones with at least 8 unique UMIs were defined as expanded, with this threshold being based on coefficient-of-variation modelling across technical triplicates. TCRdb itself trimmed the public reads at Q25 with fastp, ran MiXCR and retained productive beta chains. Identical CDR3 proteins give one entry, which carries the most common genes and DNA. The V and J calls shown here were made by TCRdb, not taken from the authors' results. The sample records roughly 44,000 distinct CDR3 sequences, roughly 6.3% of which are singletons. The top ten clones comprise around 0.52% of the sample.

The V and J ends are trimmed by 4 bases and 3 bases, leaving 21 bases between them. Inclusive of the bounding cysteine and phenylalanine, the CDR3 is 17 residues long. The retained sequence is limited to the CDR3, 51 bases, with the frame set at the first base. Taken from the germline V gene, the CDR1 and CDR2 loops are MDHEN and SYDVKM. The healthy controls were volunteers from blood banks in Maryland, USA. For the sorted-subset TCR libraries, the starting material was 1 million sorted CD4+ or CD8+ T cells. Peripheral blood underwent Ficoll-Hypaque density gradient centrifugation to isolate PBMCs, which were then cryopreserved in liquid nitrogen. The study also sequenced paired sorted CD4+ and CD8+ subsets from healthy controls, HAM/TSP patients and MS patients. What the study reported, not specific to this receptor: TCR clonal expansion was greatest in HAM/TSP patients and smallest in MS patients, who ranked below even healthy controls. Expanded clones from different subjects shared no identical CDR3 amino acid sequences, which suggests that TCR-beta repertoires were private in all groups.

Sequencing used CD4+ T cells from blood. The chain joins TRBV28 to TRBJ1-2, and possibly TRBD1, on 5 matching bases. The TCR was taken from a woman between 40 and 55 years old in good health. The DNA sequence is as follows: TGTGCCAGCAGTTCTCCCTCGCGGGGGGATCGTGACTATGGCTACACCTTC. This translates into CASSSPSRGDRDYGYTF.